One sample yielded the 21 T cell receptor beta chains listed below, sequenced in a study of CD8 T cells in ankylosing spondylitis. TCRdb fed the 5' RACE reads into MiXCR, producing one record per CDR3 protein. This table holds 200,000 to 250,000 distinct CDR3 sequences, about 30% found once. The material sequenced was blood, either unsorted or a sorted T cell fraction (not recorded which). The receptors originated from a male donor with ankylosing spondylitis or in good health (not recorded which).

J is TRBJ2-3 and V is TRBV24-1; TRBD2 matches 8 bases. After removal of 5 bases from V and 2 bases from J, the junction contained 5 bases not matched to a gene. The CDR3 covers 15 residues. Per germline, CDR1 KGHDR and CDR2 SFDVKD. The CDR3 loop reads CATSVAGPYTDTQYF. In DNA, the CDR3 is TGTGCCACCAGTGTAGCGGGGCCTTACACAGATACGCAGTATTTT.

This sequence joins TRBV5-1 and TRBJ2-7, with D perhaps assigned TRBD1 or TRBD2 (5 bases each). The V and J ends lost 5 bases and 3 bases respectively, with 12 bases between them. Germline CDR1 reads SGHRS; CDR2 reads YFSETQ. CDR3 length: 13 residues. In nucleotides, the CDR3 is TGCGCCAGCAGGTGGGACGGCGACTACGAGCAGTACTTC. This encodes CASRWDGDYEQYF.

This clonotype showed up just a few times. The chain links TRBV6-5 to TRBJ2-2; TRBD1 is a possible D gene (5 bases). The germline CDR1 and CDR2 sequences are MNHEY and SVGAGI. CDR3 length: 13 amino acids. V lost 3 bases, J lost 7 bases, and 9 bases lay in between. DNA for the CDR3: TGTGCCAGCAGTTATACAGGAGACGGGGAGCTGTTTTTT. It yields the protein CASSYTGDGELFF.

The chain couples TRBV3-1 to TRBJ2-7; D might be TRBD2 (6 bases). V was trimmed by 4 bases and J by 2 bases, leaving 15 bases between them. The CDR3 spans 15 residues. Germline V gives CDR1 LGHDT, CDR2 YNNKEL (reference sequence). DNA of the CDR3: TGTGCCAGCAGCCCGCGGGAATTCCTAGCCTACGAGCAGTACTTC. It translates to CASSPREFLAYEQYF.

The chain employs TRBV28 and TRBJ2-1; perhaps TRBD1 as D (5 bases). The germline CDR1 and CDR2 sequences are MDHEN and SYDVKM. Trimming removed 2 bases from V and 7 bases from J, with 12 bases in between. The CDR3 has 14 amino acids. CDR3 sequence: CASSLTGFGNEQFF. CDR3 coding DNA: TGTGCCAGCAGTTTAACAGGATTTGGAAATGAGCAGTTCTTC.

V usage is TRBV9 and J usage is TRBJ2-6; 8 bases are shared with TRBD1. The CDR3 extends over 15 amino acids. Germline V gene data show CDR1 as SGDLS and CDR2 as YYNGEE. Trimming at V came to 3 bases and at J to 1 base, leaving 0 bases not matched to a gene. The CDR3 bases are TGTGCCAGCAGCGGACAGGGGTCTGGGGCCAACGTCCTGACTTTC. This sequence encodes CASSGQGSGANVLTF.

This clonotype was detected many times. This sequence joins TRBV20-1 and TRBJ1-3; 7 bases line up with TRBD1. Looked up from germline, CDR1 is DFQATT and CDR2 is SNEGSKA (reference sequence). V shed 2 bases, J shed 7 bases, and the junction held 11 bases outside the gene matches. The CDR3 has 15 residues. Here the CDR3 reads CSARPFTGEENTIYF. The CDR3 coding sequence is TGCAGTGCTAGACCGTTCACAGGGGAAGAGAACACCATATATTTT.

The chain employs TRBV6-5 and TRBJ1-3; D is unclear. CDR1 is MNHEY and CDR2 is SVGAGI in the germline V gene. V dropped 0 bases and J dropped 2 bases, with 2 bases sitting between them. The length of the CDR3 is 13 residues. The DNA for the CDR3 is TGTGCCAGCAGTTACTCGACTGGAAACACCATATATTTT. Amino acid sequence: CASSYSTGNTIYF.

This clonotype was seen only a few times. The CDR3 DNA is TGCGCCAGCAGCCAAGGACAGGGAATCGAGCAGTACTTC. Encoded protein: CASSQGQGIEQYF. The V gene is TRBV4-1, the J gene TRBJ2-7; 7 bases line up with TRBD1. CDR3 length equals 13 residues. V lost 1 base to trimming and J lost 6 bases; unmatched junction nucleotides: 3. CDR1 and CDR2 (germline): MGHRA, YSYEKL.

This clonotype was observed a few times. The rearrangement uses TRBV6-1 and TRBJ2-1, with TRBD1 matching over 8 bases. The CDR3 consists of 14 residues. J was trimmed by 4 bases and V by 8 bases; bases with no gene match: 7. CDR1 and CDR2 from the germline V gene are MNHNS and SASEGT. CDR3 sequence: CASWPTGAYNEQFF. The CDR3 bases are TGTGCCAGCTGGCCGACAGGGGCTTACAATGAGCAGTTCTTC.

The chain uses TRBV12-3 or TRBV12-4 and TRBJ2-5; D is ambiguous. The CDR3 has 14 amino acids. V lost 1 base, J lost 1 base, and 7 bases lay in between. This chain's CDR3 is CASSLGHFQETQYF. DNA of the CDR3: TGTGCCAGCAGTTTAGGGCACTTCCAAGAGACCCAGTACTTC.

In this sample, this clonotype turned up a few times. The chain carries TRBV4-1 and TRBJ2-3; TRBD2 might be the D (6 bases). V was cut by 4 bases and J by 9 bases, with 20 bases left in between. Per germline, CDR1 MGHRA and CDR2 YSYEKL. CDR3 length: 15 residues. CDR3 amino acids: CASSPLADLGGTQYF. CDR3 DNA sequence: TGCGCCAGCAGCCCCCTGGCCGATTTGGGAGGAACGCAGTATTTT.

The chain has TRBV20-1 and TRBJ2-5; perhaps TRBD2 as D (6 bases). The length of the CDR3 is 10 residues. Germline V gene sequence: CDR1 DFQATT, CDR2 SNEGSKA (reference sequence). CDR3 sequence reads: CSNSGKAQYF. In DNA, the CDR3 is TGCAGCAATAGCGGCAAGGCCCAGTACTTC.

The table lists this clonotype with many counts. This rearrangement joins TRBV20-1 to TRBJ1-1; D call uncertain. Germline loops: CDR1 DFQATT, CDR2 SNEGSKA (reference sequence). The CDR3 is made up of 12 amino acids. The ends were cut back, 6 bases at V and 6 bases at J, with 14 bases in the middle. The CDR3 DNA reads TGCAGTGCGAGAACAGTGTTCCCTGAAGCTTTCTTT. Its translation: CSARTVFPEAFF.

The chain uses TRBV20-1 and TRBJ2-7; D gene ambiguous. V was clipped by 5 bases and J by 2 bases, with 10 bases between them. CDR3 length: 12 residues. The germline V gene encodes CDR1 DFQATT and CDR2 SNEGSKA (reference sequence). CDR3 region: CSAGPGTYEQYF. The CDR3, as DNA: TGCAGTGCTGGGCCTGGGACCTACGAGCAGTACTTC.

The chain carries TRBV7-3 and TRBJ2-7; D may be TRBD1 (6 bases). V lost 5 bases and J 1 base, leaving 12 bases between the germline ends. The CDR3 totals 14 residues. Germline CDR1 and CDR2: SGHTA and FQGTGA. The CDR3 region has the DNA TGTGCCAGCAGCGCCGAACAGGGATCCTACGAGCAGTACTTC. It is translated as CASSAEQGSYEQYF.

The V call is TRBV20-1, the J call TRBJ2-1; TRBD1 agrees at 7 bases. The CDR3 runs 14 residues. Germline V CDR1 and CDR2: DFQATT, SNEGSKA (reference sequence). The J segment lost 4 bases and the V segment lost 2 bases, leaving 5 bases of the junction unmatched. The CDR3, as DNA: TGCAGTGCTAGAAGGGACAGCCTATACAATGAGCAGTTCTTC. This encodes CSARRDSLYNEQFF.

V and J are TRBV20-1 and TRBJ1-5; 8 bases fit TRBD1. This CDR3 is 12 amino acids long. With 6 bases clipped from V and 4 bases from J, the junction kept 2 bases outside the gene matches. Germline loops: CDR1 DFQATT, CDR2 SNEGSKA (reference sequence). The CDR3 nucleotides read TGCAGTGCCCACAGGGGGAATCAGCCCCAGCATTTT. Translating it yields CSAHRGNQPQHF.

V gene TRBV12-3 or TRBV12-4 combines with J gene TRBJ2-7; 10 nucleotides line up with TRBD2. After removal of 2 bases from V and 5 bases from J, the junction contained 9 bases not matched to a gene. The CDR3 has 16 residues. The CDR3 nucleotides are TGTGCCAGCAGTTTAAGGCCTAGCGGGGGAGGAGACGAGCAGTACTTC. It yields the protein CASSLRPSGGGDEQYF.

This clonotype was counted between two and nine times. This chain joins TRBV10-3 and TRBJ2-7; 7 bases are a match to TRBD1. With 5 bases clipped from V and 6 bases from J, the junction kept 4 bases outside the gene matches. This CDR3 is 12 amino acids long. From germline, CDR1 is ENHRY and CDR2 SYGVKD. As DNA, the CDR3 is TGTGCCATCAGTCCAAACAGGGGCGAGCAGTACTTC. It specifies CAISPNRGEQYF.

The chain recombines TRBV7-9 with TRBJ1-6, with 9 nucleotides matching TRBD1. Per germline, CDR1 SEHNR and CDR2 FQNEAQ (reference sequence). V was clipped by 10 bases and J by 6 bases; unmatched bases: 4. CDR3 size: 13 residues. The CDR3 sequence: CAIQTGGNSPLHF. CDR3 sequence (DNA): TGTGCCATCCAGACAGGGGGTAATTCACCCCTCCACTTT.